Listed below are T cell receptor beta chains from one sample, sequenced in a study of siplizumab effects on memory and regulatory T cells. The protocol was immunoSEQ multiplex PCR, while the TCRdb copy is restricted to in-frame clones and leaves out a portion. The sample records about 91,000 clones, over 85% being singletons. Sequences were obtained from CD8+ T cells sorted from blood. These receptors were taken from a human donor in good health. Each CDR3 is given with its conserved first and last residue. Fields, in order: V gene, D gene, J gene, clone size, CDR3 DNA, CDR3 protein. A D gene is named only where the DNA matches it firmly. Where a row states a size, it is once, few, many or the class of an expanded clone; other rows omit it.

v_call: TRBV12-5
d_call: .
j_call: TRBJ2-2
clone_size: .
cdr3_nt: TGTGCTAGTGGTTTTCATCCTTTTTCAGACACGACGAACACCGGGGAGCTGTTTTTT
cdr3_aa: CASGFHPFSDTTNTGELFF

v_call: TRBV19
d_call: TRBD2
j_call: TRBJ2-3
clone_size: .
cdr3_nt: TGTGCCACCAGCGGGGCCGCAGATACGCAGTATTTT
cdr3_aa: CATSGAADTQYF

v_call: TRBV7-3
d_call: TRBD2
j_call: TRBJ2-1
clone_size: .
cdr3_nt: TGTGCCAGCAGCCTGACTAGCGGGAGTGGAAATGAGCAGTTCTTC
cdr3_aa: CASSLTSGSGNEQFF

v_call: TRBV9
d_call: TRBD1
j_call: TRBJ2-7
clone_size: .
cdr3_nt: TGTGCCAGCAGCTACGGGACAGGGGGGTACGAGCAGTACTTC
cdr3_aa: CASSYGTGGYEQYF

v_call: TRBV7-9
d_call: .
j_call: TRBJ1-2
clone_size: .
cdr3_nt: TGTGCCAGCAGCTTATCAGACGCTGGCTATGGCTACACCTTC
cdr3_aa: CASSLSDAGYGYTF

v_call: TRBV5-4
d_call: TRBD2
j_call: TRBJ2-7
clone_size: once
cdr3_nt: TGTGCCAGCAGCCACGGGGCTAGCGGAGGATACGAGCAGTACTTC
cdr3_aa: CASSHGASGGYEQYF

v_call: TRBV10-3
d_call: .
j_call: TRBJ2-7
clone_size: .
cdr3_nt: TGTGCCATCAGTGAGCCAGGGACTTCTTCCTCCTACGAGCAGTACTTC
cdr3_aa: CAISEPGTSSSYEQYF

v_call: TRBV27
d_call: .
j_call: TRBJ1-1
clone_size: .
cdr3_nt: TGTGCCAGCAGTGTCTTCCCCATGACTGAAGCTTTCTTT
cdr3_aa: CASSVFPMTEAFF

v_call: TRBV5-1
d_call: TRBD1
j_call: TRBJ1-4
clone_size: .
cdr3_nt: TGCGCCAGCAGCTCGGGACAGGGTGGGGAAAAACTGTTTTTT
cdr3_aa: CASSSGQGGEKLFF

v_call: TRBV13
d_call: .
j_call: TRBJ2-7
clone_size: .
cdr3_nt: TGTGCCAGCAGCTTATTTACGGAGTACGCCTACGAGCAGTACTTC
cdr3_aa: CASSLFTEYAYEQYF

v_call: TRBV5-1
d_call: TRBD1
j_call: TRBJ2-2
clone_size: .
cdr3_nt: TGCGCCAGCAGCCCCTGGGACAGGGGGACCGGGGAGCTGTTTTTT
cdr3_aa: CASSPWDRGTGELFF

v_call: TRBV27
d_call: .
j_call: TRBJ2-3
clone_size: .
cdr3_nt: TGTGCCAGCACCCTGGACGGGCGTATGTATTTT
cdr3_aa: CASTLDGRMYF

v_call: TRBV10-3
d_call: TRBD1
j_call: TRBJ1-2
clone_size: .
cdr3_nt: TGTGCCATCAGGATGGACAGGGGGTATGGCTACACCTTC
cdr3_aa: CAIRMDRGYGYTF

v_call: TRBV9
d_call: .
j_call: TRBJ2-5
clone_size: .
cdr3_nt: TGTGCCAGCAGCGGCCAAGAGACCCAGTACTTC
cdr3_aa: CASSGQETQYF

v_call: TRBV25-1
d_call: .
j_call: TRBJ1-4
clone_size: .
cdr3_nt: TGTGCCAGCAGTGAACCGGGGACAAGTGATGAAAAACTGTTTTTT
cdr3_aa: CASSEPGTSDEKLFF

v_call: TRBV19
d_call: .
j_call: TRBJ2-2
clone_size: once
cdr3_nt: TGTGCCAGTAGTATCGGAGGGGGGCTGTCGGCCGGGGAGCTGTTTTTT
cdr3_aa: CASSIGGGLSAGELFF

v_call: TRBV30
d_call: .
j_call: TRBJ1-1
clone_size: .
cdr3_nt: TGTGCCTTGAGGGGGGACCGCCCTGAAGCTTTCTTT
cdr3_aa: CALRGDRPEAFF

v_call: TRBV7-8
d_call: .
j_call: TRBJ1-4
clone_size: .
cdr3_nt: TGTGCCAGCAGCTTAGGGGCTGAAAAACTGTTTTTT
cdr3_aa: CASSLGAEKLFF

v_call: TRBV29-1
d_call: .
j_call: TRBJ1-1
clone_size: .
cdr3_nt: TGCAGCGTTGTAGGAGTGAACACTGAAGCTTTCTTT
cdr3_aa: CSVVGVNTEAFF

v_call: TRBV10-1
d_call: .
j_call: TRBJ2-7
clone_size: .
cdr3_nt: TGCGCCAGCAGTGATGGTGGAGGGGCCTACGAGCAGTACTTC
cdr3_aa: CASSDGGGAYEQYF

v_call: TRBV7-7
d_call: .
j_call: TRBJ2-1
clone_size: .
cdr3_nt: TGTGCTAGCAGCTTAACTCTAGCAGGCGCCTACAATGAGCAGTTCTTC
cdr3_aa: CASSLTLAGAYNEQFF

v_call: TRBV9
d_call: .
j_call: TRBJ1-4
clone_size: once
cdr3_nt: TGTGCCAGCAGCGGGGGTAGCGCTGAAAAACTGTTTTTT
cdr3_aa: CASSGGSAEKLFF

v_call: TRBV9
d_call: TRBD2
j_call: TRBJ2-2
clone_size: .
cdr3_nt: TGTGCCAGCAGCCGCCCGGCAGCGGGACTGAACACCGGGGAGCTGTTTTTT
cdr3_aa: CASSRPAAGLNTGELFF

v_call: TRBV5-6
d_call: TRBD1
j_call: TRBJ1-2
clone_size: .
cdr3_nt: TGTGCCAGCAGCTTGGGGGACAGGATCTATGGCTACACCTTC
cdr3_aa: CASSLGDRIYGYTF

v_call: TRBV13
d_call: .
j_call: TRBJ1-5
clone_size: .
cdr3_nt: TGTGCCAGCAGCGGGGGGCGCGGCAGCAATCAGCCCCAGCATTTT
cdr3_aa: CASSGGRGSNQPQHF

v_call: TRBV11-1
d_call: .
j_call: TRBJ2-1
clone_size: .
cdr3_nt: TGTGCCAGCAGCTCCCACCCGGGAGACTACAATGAGCAGTTCTTC
cdr3_aa: CASSSHPGDYNEQFF

v_call: TRBV18
d_call: TRBD2
j_call: TRBJ2-7
clone_size: .
cdr3_nt: TGTGCCAGCTCAGTATTTGGTAGCGGGAGTAGAGACGAGCAGTACTTC
cdr3_aa: CASSVFGSGSRDEQYF

v_call: TRBV6-4
d_call: TRBD2
j_call: TRBJ2-3
clone_size: few
cdr3_nt: TGTGCCAGCAGTGACTCTAGCGGGGGGGCCGATACGCAGTATTTT
cdr3_aa: CASSDSSGGADTQYF

v_call: TRBV29-1
d_call: .
j_call: TRBJ2-7
clone_size: .
cdr3_nt: TGCAGCGTGGATACGGCCTACGAGCAGTACTTC
cdr3_aa: CSVDTAYEQYF

v_call: TRBV9
d_call: .
j_call: TRBJ2-1
clone_size: .
cdr3_nt: TGTGCCAGCAGCGGGACTACTTACAATGAGCAGTTCTTC
cdr3_aa: CASSGTTYNEQFF

v_call: TRBV29-1
d_call: .
j_call: TRBJ2-7
clone_size: .
cdr3_nt: TGCAGCGTTGTTAGTTGGGAACCGGCCTACGAGCAGTACTTC
cdr3_aa: CSVVSWEPAYEQYF

v_call: TRBV15
d_call: .
j_call: TRBJ2-3
clone_size: .
cdr3_nt: TGTGCCACCAGCAGAGATGTCCTAGCGGATACGCAGTATTTT
cdr3_aa: CATSRDVLADTQYF

v_call: TRBV4-1
d_call: TRBD1
j_call: TRBJ2-7
clone_size: .
cdr3_nt: TGCGCCAGCAGCCTGGCCGAGAACAGGGGTTCCTACGAGCAGTACTTC
cdr3_aa: CASSLAENRGSYEQYF

v_call: TRBV7-8
d_call: .
j_call: TRBJ1-4
clone_size: .
cdr3_nt: TGTGCCAGCAGCTTACGCCCCCCCGGGTTCAGTTCTAATGAAAAACTGTTTTTT
cdr3_aa: CASSLRPPGFSSNEKLFF

v_call: TRBV14
d_call: .
j_call: TRBJ2-1
clone_size: .
cdr3_nt: TGTGCCAGCAGCCATTTAGACAGTGGCCCCAAGAATGAGCAGTTCTTC
cdr3_aa: CASSHLDSGPKNEQFF

v_call: TRBV6-1
d_call: TRBD1
j_call: TRBJ1-5
clone_size: .
cdr3_nt: TGTGCCAGCAGTGGAACGGGACAGACGAATCAGCCCCAGCATTTT
cdr3_aa: CASSGTGQTNQPQHF

v_call: TRBV19
d_call: TRBD1
j_call: TRBJ2-1
clone_size: .
cdr3_nt: TGTGCCAGTAGTATATACGGGACAGGGGGATTCAATGAGCAGTTCTTC
cdr3_aa: CASSIYGTGGFNEQFF

v_call: TRBV7-6
d_call: TRBD2
j_call: TRBJ2-3
clone_size: once
cdr3_nt: TGTGCCAGCAGCACGGGACTAGCGGGATGGGCGGATACGCAGTATTTT
cdr3_aa: CASSTGLAGWADTQYF

v_call: TRBV7-9
d_call: TRBD1
j_call: TRBJ1-4
clone_size: .
cdr3_nt: TGTGCCAGCAGCCCAGGGACAGGTGGGGAACTGTTTTTT
cdr3_aa: CASSPGTGGELFF

v_call: TRBV6-5
d_call: .
j_call: TRBJ1-1
clone_size: .
cdr3_nt: TGTGCCAGCAGATCCGAGTTGAACACTGAAGCTTTCTTT
cdr3_aa: CASRSELNTEAFF

v_call: TRBV27
d_call: .
j_call: TRBJ1-1
clone_size: .
cdr3_nt: TGTGCCAGCAGTTTATATGGGAGCGAAGCTTTCTTT
cdr3_aa: CASSLYGSEAFF

v_call: TRBV9
d_call: .
j_call: TRBJ2-1
clone_size: .
cdr3_nt: TGTGCCAGCAGCGTACAGGGCGATGAGCAGTTCTTC
cdr3_aa: CASSVQGDEQFF

v_call: TRBV19
d_call: TRBD1
j_call: TRBJ1-4
clone_size: .
cdr3_nt: TGTGCCAGTAGTGCTACCGGGACAGGGACTGAAAAACTGTTTTTT
cdr3_aa: CASSATGTGTEKLFF

v_call: TRBV7-6
d_call: TRBD2
j_call: TRBJ2-5
clone_size: .
cdr3_nt: TGTGCCAGCAGCTTAGAACTAGCGGGGGGGCCCTCCCGGGAGACCCAGTACTTC
cdr3_aa: CASSLELAGGPSRETQYF

v_call: TRBV27
d_call: .
j_call: TRBJ2-4
clone_size: .
cdr3_nt: TGTGCCAGCAGAGGGATAGCCAAAAACATTCAGTACTTC
cdr3_aa: CASRGIAKNIQYF

v_call: TRBV5-1
d_call: .
j_call: TRBJ2-3
clone_size: .
cdr3_nt: TGCGCCAGCAGCTCCCCGACTAGTCCAGATACGCAGTATTTT
cdr3_aa: CASSSPTSPDTQYF

v_call: TRBV10-3
d_call: TRBD1
j_call: TRBJ2-1
clone_size: .
cdr3_nt: TGTGCCATCAGTACTACGCAGACAGGGGACGAGCAGTTCTTC
cdr3_aa: CAISTTQTGDEQFF

v_call: TRBV4-1
d_call: .
j_call: TRBJ1-2
clone_size: .
cdr3_nt: TGCGCCAGCGGGCAAAAAAACTATGGCTACACCTTC
cdr3_aa: CASGQKNYGYTF

v_call: TRBV7-3
d_call: TRBD2
j_call: TRBJ2-1
clone_size: .
cdr3_nt: TGTGCCAGCAGCTTAATTGGGGGACTAAGCGGGAGCTACAATGAGCAGTTCTTC
cdr3_aa: CASSLIGGLSGSYNEQFF

v_call: TRBV6-6
d_call: .
j_call: TRBJ2-7
clone_size: .
cdr3_nt: TGTGCCAGCAGTTACGGGTGGGCCTACGAGCAGTACTTC
cdr3_aa: CASSYGWAYEQYF

v_call: TRBV7-9
d_call: .
j_call: TRBJ1-4
clone_size: .
cdr3_nt: TGTGCCAGCAGCTCGTCAGATACAACTAATGAAAAACTGTTTTTT
cdr3_aa: CASSSSDTTNEKLFF